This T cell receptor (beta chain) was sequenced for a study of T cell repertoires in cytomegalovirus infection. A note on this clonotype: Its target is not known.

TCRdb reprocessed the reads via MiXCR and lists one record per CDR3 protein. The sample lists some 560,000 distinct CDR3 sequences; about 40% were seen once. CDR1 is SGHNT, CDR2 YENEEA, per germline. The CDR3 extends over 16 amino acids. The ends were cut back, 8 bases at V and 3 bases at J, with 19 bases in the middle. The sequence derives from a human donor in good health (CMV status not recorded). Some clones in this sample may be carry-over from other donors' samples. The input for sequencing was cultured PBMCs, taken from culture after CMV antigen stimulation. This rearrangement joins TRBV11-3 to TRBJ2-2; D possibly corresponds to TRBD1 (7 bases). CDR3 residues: CASGTRQGSDTGELFF. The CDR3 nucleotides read TGTGCCAGCGGGACTCGACAGGGTTCGGACACCGGGGAGCTGTTTTTT. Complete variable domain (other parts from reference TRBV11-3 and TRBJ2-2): EAGVVQSPRYKIIEKKQPVAFWCNPISGHNTLYWYLQNLGQGPELLIRYENEEAVDDSQLPKDRFSAERLKGVDSTLKIQPAELGDSAVYLCASGTRQGSDTGELFFGEGSRLTVL.